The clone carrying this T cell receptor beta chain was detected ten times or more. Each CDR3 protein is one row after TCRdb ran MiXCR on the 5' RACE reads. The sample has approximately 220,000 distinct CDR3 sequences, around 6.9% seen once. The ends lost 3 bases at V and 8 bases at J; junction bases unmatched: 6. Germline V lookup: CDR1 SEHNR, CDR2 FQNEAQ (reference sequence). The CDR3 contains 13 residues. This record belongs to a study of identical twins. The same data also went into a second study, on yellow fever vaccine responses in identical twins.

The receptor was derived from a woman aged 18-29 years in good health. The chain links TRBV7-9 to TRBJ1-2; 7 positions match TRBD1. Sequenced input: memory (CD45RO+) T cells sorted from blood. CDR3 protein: CASSFLQGLGYTF. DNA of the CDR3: TGTGCCAGCAGCTTTCTACAGGGGCTCGGCTACACCTTC.